The entry below describes one T cell receptor (beta chain). As yet, its antigen is unknown. Over 95% purity was reached by all sorted populations. The source of the sample is a study of beta chain features in type 1 diabetes. Study at large: Patients and healthy donors were similar in age, gender and cell yields. Study-wide points: Naive, central memory and regulatory TCRB repertoires appeared more similar among patients than healthy donors.

The investigators reverse transcribed all of the isolated RNA, so they sequenced expressed TCRB transcripts. Clones were read by immunoSEQ multiplex PCR, and TCRdb kept only the in-frame ones, dropping some. The sample lists roughly 240,000 clones; over 12% were seen once. Germline-derived CDR1 and CDR2 are SGHRS and YFSETQ. The CDR3 sequence is 16 residues long. Unmatched junction bases numbered 11, after V lost 4 bases and J lost 8 bases. The sample consisted of naive CD4+ T cells from blood. This TCR derives from a woman aged 40 to 50 in good health. This sequence joins TRBV5-1 and TRBJ1-6, with 8 bases fitting TRBD1. The CDR3 sequence: CASSLSGDRSDSPLHF. In DNA form, the CDR3 reads TGCGCCAGCAGCCTGTCTGGGGACAGGTCGGATTCACCCCTCCACTTT.